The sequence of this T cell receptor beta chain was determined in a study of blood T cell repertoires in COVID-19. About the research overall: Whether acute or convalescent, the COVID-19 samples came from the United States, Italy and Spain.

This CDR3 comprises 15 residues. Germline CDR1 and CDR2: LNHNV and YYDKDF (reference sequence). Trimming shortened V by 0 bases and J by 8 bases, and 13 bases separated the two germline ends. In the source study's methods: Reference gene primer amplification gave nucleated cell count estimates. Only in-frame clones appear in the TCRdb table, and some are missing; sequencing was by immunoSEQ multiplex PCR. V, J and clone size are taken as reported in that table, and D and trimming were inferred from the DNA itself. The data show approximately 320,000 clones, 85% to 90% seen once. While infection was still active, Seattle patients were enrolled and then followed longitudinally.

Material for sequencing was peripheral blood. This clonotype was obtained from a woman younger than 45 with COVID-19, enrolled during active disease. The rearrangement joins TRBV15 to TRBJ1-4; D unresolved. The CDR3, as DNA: TGTGCCACCAGCAGAGATCTGGGCACTGGAGAAAAACTGTTTTTT. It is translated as CATSRDLGTGEKLFF.